This T cell receptor (beta chain) was recovered during a study of blood T cell repertoires in COVID-19. The wider study: Italy, Spain and the United States were the sources of the convalescent and acute COVID-19 samples.

The data were produced by immunoSEQ multiplex PCR, yet TCRdb's version contains in-frame clones alone and is incomplete. This table holds some 140,000 clones, roughly 77% found once. The CDR3 consists of 14 residues. V trimming: 3 bases; J trimming: 6 bases; junction bases outside the gene matches: 6. The germline gives CDR1 SGHRS, CDR2 YFSETQ. The sample consisted of peripheral blood. The gene calls are TRBV5-1 and TRBJ1-5; 7 nucleotides align to TRBD1. This sequence was found in a woman aged 70-85 years with COVID-19, enrolled during active disease. CDR3 in amino acids: CASSSRQGGQPQHF. CDR3 nucleotides: TGCGCCAGCAGCTCAAGACAGGGCGGTCAGCCCCAGCATTTT.